What follows are 18 T cell receptor beta chains derived from one specimen sequenced in a study of memory CD4+ T cells and cytomegalovirus serostatus. Single viable CD3+CD4+CD8-CD45RO+ cells were sorted as the memory CD4+ T cells. Profiling relied on immunoSEQ multiplex PCR, and the TCRdb table lists in-frame clones only, not all of them. In the table there are 84,000 or so clones, about 85% of which are singletons. Sequencing was done on a sample of memory CD4+ T cells from blood. These receptors all stem from an adult in good health and CMV-seronegative.

This clone was recorded once. CDR3 loop: CASKEGAGGNQPQHF. The CDR3 DNA sequence: TGTGCCAGCAAAGAGGGGGCAGGGGGCAATCAGCCCCAGCATTTT. This chain uses TRBV7-2 with TRBJ1-5; 7 bases are a match to TRBD1. The germline CDR1 and CDR2 sequences are SGHTA and FQGNSA. CDR3 size: 15 residues. V lost 7 bases, J lost 2 bases, and 8 bases stayed unmatched.

A single count supports this clone. The chain is built from TRBV5-6 and TRBJ2-3, with a possible D match to TRBD1 (6 bases). CDR3 size: 17 residues. Germline CDR1 SGHDT, CDR2 YYEEEE. V dropped 3 bases and J dropped 2 bases, with 19 bases sitting between them. DNA for the CDR3: TGTGCCAGCAGCTCGACGAGACAGGCGTACCTCACAGATACGCAGTATTTT. Protein: CASSSTRQAYLTDTQYF.

Turning to this clone: Compared with germline, one end of the junction differs, possibly owing to a read error. The chain links TRBV7-7 to TRBJ2-7; D not certain. Germline CDR1 SSHAT, CDR2 FNYEAQ (reference sequence). The CDR3 length is 13 residues. The DNA of the CDR3 is TGTGCTAGCAGCCTTCATAAAGGCTACGAGCAGTACTTC. This sequence encodes CASSLHKGYEQYF. Together with reference TRBV7-7 and TRBJ2-7, the CDR3 gives the full variable domain: GAGVSQSPRYKVTKRGQDVTLRCDPISSHATLYWYQQALGQGPEFLTYFNYEAQPDKSGLPSDRFSAERPEGSISTLTIQRTEQRDSAMYRCASSLHKGYEQYFGPGTRLTVT.

This chain links TRBV10-2 with TRBJ1-1; 8 bases match TRBD1. CDR3 size: 14 residues. Per the germline V gene, CDR1 is WSHSY and CDR2 is SAAADI. The V and J ends lost 6 bases and 1 base, in that order; junction bases with no gene match: 4. The CDR3 DNA reads as TGCGCCAGCAGGGATGGACAGGGGAACACTGAAGCTTTCTTT. Protein product: CASRDGQGNTEAFF.

This clone has a single count. The chain couples TRBV10-3 to TRBJ2-7, with 7 bases fitting TRBD2. CDR3 length equals 14 residues. J was trimmed by 1 base and V by 10 bases; bases with no gene match: 10. From germline, CDR1 is ENHRY and CDR2 SYGVKD. CDR3 sequence reads: CATAVSGRSYEQYF. The CDR3 DNA follows: TGTGCCACCGCGGTTTCCGGGAGGTCCTACGAGCAGTACTTC.

The chain employs TRBV5-1 and TRBJ2-7, with no clear D. V shed 2 bases and J shed 6 bases, with 9 bases lying between them. Germline V gene sequence: CDR1 SGHRS, CDR2 YFSETQ. The CDR3 extends over 12 amino acids. The CDR3 here is CASSFSTGEQYF. The CDR3 DNA reads as TGCGCCAGCAGCTTTAGCACCGGCGAGCAGTACTTC.

This clone turned up a few times. The chain combines TRBV4-2 with TRBJ1-6; 8 positions match TRBD1. Germline V gene sequence: CDR1 LGHNA, CDR2 YNFKEQ. The CDR3 is 17 amino acids. The V and J ends lost 2 bases and 10 bases, in that order; junction bases with no gene match: 13. In DNA, the CDR3 is TGTGCCAGCAGCCAAACGCTCCAGCCAGGGGGCGGATCACCCCTCCACTTT. Translating it yields CASSQTLQPGGGSPLHF.

This chain uses TRBV30 with TRBJ2-7; 8 bases are shared with TRBD2. CDR3 size: 15 residues. V gave up 2 bases and J gave up 1 base; unmatched junction bases: 7. CDR1 GTSNPN and CDR2 SVGIG come from the germline V gene (reference sequence). The CDR3, as DNA: TGTGCCTGGAGTCATACCGGGACTAGATCCTACGAGCAGTACTTC. Amino acid sequence: CAWSHTGTRSYEQYF.

The count of this clone is one. The chain links TRBV2 to TRBJ2-2; 8 positions agree with TRBD2. The CDR3 runs to 17 residues. The V gene end was trimmed by 3 bases and the J gene end by 7 bases; junction bases not matched to a gene: 13. Per the germline V gene, CDR1 is SNHLY and CDR2 is FYNNEI. The CDR3 sequence: CASSDTGTSRMFGELFF. CDR3 bases: TGTGCCAGCAGTGACACCGGGACTAGTAGGATGTTCGGGGAGCTGTTTTTT. Complete variable domain (other parts from reference TRBV2 and TRBJ2-2): EPEVTQTPSHQVTQMGQEVILRCVPISNHLYFYWYRQILGQKVEFLVSFYNNEISEKSEIFDDQFSVERPDGSNFTLKIRSTKLEDSAMYFCASSDTGTSRMFGELFFGEGSRLTVL.

The chain joins TRBV30 to TRBJ1-6; D is unresolved. V was cut by 5 bases and J by 10 bases, with 12 bases left in between. This CDR3 contains 12 residues. The germline V gene has CDR1 GTSNPN and CDR2 SVGIG (reference sequence). Here the CDR3 DNA reads TGTGCCTGGGACTCTGAGGGATCACCCCTCCACTTT. Amino acid sequence: CAWDSEGSPLHF. The full variable domain, its missing parts supplied by reference TRBV30 and TRBJ1-6, is SQTIHQWPATLVQPVGSPLSLECTVEGTSNPNLYWYRQAAGRGLQLLFYSVGIGQISSEVPQNLSASRPQDRQFILSSKKLLLSDSGFYLCAWDSEGSPLHFGNGTRLTVT.

The rearrangement uses TRBV19 and TRBJ1-2, with D possibly TRBD1 on 6 matching bases. The CDR3 is 15 residues long. Trimming shortened V by 5 bases and J by 3 bases, and 16 bases separated the two germline ends. Germline lookup yields CDR1 LNHDA and CDR2 SQIVND (reference sequence). CDR3 coding DNA: TGTGCCAGTAGTCCCTCGGCACAGGGTTACTATGGCTACACCTTC. This translates into CASSPSAQGYYGYTF. Filled out from reference TRBV19 and TRBJ1-2, the complete variable domain reads DGGITQSPKYLFRKEGQNVTLSCEQNLNHDAMYWYRQDPGQGLRLIYYSQIVNDFQKGDIAEGYSVSREKKESFPLTVTSAQKNPTAFYLCASSPSAQGYYGYTFGSGTRLTVV.

The V gene is TRBV19, the J gene TRBJ2-7; D is unclear. The V and J ends lost 5 bases and 4 bases respectively, with 12 bases between them. The CDR3 loop spans 13 amino acids. Germline CDR1 reads LNHDA; CDR2 reads SQIVND (reference sequence). The CDR3 DNA reads TGTGCCAGTAGTCAGACAAGGGTGTACGAGCAGTACTTC. Translating it yields CASSQTRVYEQYF.

This clone was counted once. The chain has TRBV18 and TRBJ2-5, with D unresolved. Looked up from germline, CDR1 is KGHSH and CDR2 is LQKENI. V was pared by 3 bases and J by 2 bases, with 7 bases between. The CDR3 length is 13 residues. This CDR3 reads CASSPDLQETQYF. The CDR3 DNA sequence: TGTGCCAGCTCACCCGACTTACAAGAGACCCAGTACTTC.

In its sample, this clone was seen a few times. The V call is TRBV11-2, the J call TRBJ1-2; weak D call: TRBD1 (6 bases). The germline V gene encodes CDR1 SGHAT and CDR2 FQNNGV. V lost 5 bases and J 2 bases, leaving 12 bases between the germline ends. This CDR3 has 14 residues. In DNA, the CDR3 is TGTGCCAGCAGCCCCGGGGACACCAACTATGGCTACACCTTC. Protein product: CASSPGDTNYGYTF.

This sequence joins TRBV10-3 and TRBJ2-1; 10 positions agree with TRBD2. CDR1 and CDR2 from the germline V gene are ENHRY and SYGVKD. The V segment lost 7 bases and the J segment 6 bases; nucleotides outside the gene matches: 9. The CDR3 sequence is 15 residues long. This chain's CDR3 is CAINFSGGPSNEQFF. In nucleotides, the CDR3 is TGTGCCATCAACTTTAGCGGGGGGCCGTCCAATGAGCAGTTCTTC.

This chain links TRBV30 with TRBJ2-3, with no clear D. CDR1 and CDR2 (germline): GTSNPN, SVGIG (reference sequence). The V end lost 2 bases, the J end lost 1 base, and 4 bases lay between the germline ends. CDR3 length: 12 residues. In DNA, the CDR3 is TGTGCCTGGAGTCACGGCACAGATACGCAGTATTTT. Its translation is CAWSHGTDTQYF.

The J gene is TRBJ2-2, the V gene TRBV19; no clear D gene. The V gene's germline CDR1 is LNHDA and CDR2 SQIVND (reference sequence). This CDR3 is built from 13 residues. V was trimmed by 0 bases and J by 7 bases, leaving 6 bases between them. The CDR3 nucleotides read TGTGCCAGTAGTATAGAAAGAGGCGGGGAGCTGTTTTTT. Translation gives CASSIERGGELFF.

The rearrangement uses TRBV7-8 and TRBJ1-1; no clear D gene. Germline-derived CDR1 and CDR2 are SGHVS and FQNEAQ. The V end was cut by 6 bases, the J end by 0 bases, with 11 bases between. This CDR3 is 14 amino acids long. The CDR3 spells CASRPQRVNTEAFF. CDR3 DNA sequence: TGTGCCAGCAGGCCCCAACGGGTGAACACTGAAGCTTTCTTT.